Presented here are 4 T cell receptor beta chains from one specimen sequenced in a study of cytomegalovirus exposure and HLA in healthy donors. Profiled with immunoSEQ multiplex PCR; TCRdb holds only in-frame clones, not every one. This sample has about 140,000 clones; around 93% occur once, and the top ten carry 1.5% to 2%. Sequenced material: PBMCs. Receptors were obtained from a man aged 18 to 29 in good health and CMV-seropositive.

In DNA form, the CDR3 reads TGTGCCTGGAGCCCCAGAGGAGGGATCTCCTACGAGCAGTACTTC. Its translation is CAWSPRGGISYEQYF. The rearrangement joins TRBV30 to TRBJ2-7, with a weak D call TRBD2 (6 bases). Germline CDR1 GTSNPN, CDR2 SVGIG (reference sequence). This CDR3 has 15 amino acids. V lost 3 bases and J lost 0, with 15 bases in between.

The rearrangement links TRBV19 to TRBJ1-2, with 9 bases fitting TRBD1. The V gene's germline CDR1 is LNHDA and CDR2 SQIVND (reference sequence). This CDR3 spans 16 amino acids. Trimming took 4 bases from V and 4 from J; bases not matched to a gene: 10. CDR3: CASSTLPGQGTYGYTF. In DNA, the CDR3 is TGTGCCAGTAGTACCCTACCCGGACAGGGGACCTATGGCTACACCTTC. Variable domain in full (rest from reference TRBV19 and TRBJ1-2): DGGITQSPKYLFRKEGQNVTLSCEQNLNHDAMYWYRQDPGQGLRLIYYSQIVNDFQKGDIAEGYSVSREKKESFPLTVTSAQKNPTAFYLCASSTLPGQGTYGYTFGSGTRLTVV.

The chain employs TRBV29-1 and TRBJ2-6; maybe TRBD1 (5 bases). Trimming took 4 bases from V and 0 from J, leaving 16 bases between them. Germline CDR1 is SQVTM and CDR2 is ANQGSEA. The CDR3 sequence is 17 residues long. The CDR3 DNA is TGCAGCGTTGGGGCTCAGGGAATCCACTCTGGGGCCAACGTCCTGACTTTC. It is translated as CSVGAQGIHSGANVLTF.

This clone has a handful of counts. The rearrangement joins TRBV7-8 to TRBJ2-2; no definite D call. The CDR3 is 14 residues long. V lost 8 bases and J lost 0, with 10 bases in between. Germline-derived CDR1 and CDR2 are SGHVS and FQNEAQ. In DNA, the CDR3 is TGTGCCAGCCAAGAAACACCGAACACCGGGGAGCTGTTTTTT. Translation: CASQETPNTGELFF.